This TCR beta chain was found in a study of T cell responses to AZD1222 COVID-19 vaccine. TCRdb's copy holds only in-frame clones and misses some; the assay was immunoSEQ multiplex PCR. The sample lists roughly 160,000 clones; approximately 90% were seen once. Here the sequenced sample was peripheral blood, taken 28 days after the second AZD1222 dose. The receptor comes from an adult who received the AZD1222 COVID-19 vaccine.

The CDR3 loop is CASSQKPDYNSPLHF. In DNA form, the CDR3 reads TGCGCCAGCAGCCAAAAACCTGACTATAATTCACCCCTCCACTTT. The chain links TRBV4-1 to TRBJ1-6, with D hard to call. V lost 2 bases, J lost 3 bases, and 8 bases lay in between. Germline loops: CDR1 MGHRA, CDR2 YSYEKL. The CDR3 spans 15 residues.